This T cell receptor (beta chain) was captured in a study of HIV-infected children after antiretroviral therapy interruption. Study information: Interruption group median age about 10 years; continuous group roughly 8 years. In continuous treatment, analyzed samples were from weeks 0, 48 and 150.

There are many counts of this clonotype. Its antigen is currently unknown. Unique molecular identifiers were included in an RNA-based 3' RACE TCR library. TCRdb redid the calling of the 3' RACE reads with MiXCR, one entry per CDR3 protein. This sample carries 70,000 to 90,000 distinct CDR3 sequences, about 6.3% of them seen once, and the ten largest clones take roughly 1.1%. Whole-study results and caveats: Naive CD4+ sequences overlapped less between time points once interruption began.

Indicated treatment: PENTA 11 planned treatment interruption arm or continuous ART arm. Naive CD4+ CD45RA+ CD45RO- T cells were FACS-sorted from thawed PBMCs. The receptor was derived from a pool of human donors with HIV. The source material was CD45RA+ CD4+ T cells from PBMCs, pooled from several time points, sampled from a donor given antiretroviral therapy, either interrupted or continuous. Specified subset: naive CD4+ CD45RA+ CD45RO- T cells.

CDR3 in amino acids: CASSEDSFPPGSYTF. The CDR3 DNA is TGTGCCAGCAGTGAAGATTCTTTCCCTCCCGGTAGCTACACCTTC. The gene calls are TRBV2 and TRBJ1-2; D unresolved. V shed 1 base and J shed 9 bases, with 18 bases lying between them. The CDR3 is made up of 15 amino acids. The germline CDR1 and CDR2 sequences are SNHLY and FYNNEI.